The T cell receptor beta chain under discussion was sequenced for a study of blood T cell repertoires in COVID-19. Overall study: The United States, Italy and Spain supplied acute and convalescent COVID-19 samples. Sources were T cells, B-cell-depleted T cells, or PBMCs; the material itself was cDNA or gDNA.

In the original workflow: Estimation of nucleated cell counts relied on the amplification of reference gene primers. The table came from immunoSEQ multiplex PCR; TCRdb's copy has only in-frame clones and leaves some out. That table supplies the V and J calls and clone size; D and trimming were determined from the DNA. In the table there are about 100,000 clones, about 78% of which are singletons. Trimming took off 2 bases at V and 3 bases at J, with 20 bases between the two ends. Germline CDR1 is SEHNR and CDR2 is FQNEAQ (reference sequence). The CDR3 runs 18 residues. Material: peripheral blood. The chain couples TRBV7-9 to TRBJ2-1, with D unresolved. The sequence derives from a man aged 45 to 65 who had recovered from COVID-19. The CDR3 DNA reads TGTGCCAGCAGCTTACACCATAGTTCGATAAACTACTACAATGAGCAGTTCTTC. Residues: CASSLHHSSINYYNEQFF.